This T cell receptor beta chain comes out of a study of CD8 T cells in ankylosing spondylitis. The CDR3 covers 15 residues. Germline V gene lookup returns CDR1 MGHDK and CDR2 SYGVNS. Trimming pared 7 bases from V and 0 bases from J, leaving 15 bases between. This clonotype is medium-sized (0.01 to 0.1%) in the sample. Its matching antigen is unknown. TCRdb re-called the 5' RACE reads with MiXCR, one entry per CDR3 protein. This sample has 75,000 to 95,000 distinct CDR3 sequences, with around 8.3% found just once. Study findings and constraints: Characteristic of ankylosing spondylitis blood, it appeared, was a TCR beta motif comprising several highly homologous variants. The authors reported significant enrichment of disease-linked clones in matched ankylosing spondylitis synovial fluid.

This sequence was found in a male donor with ankylosing spondylitis. J is TRBJ1-2 and V is TRBV25-1; possibly TRBD1 for D (5 bases). Sequencing used blood, either unsorted or a sorted T cell fraction (not recorded which). This CDR3 is CASTEGVGANYGYTF. DNA for the CDR3: TGTGCCAGCACCGAAGGCGTGGGGGCTAACTATGGCTACACCTTC.